One TCR beta chain is described in this entry. What it binds is not known. One end of the junction fails to match germline, which may point to a read error. The V gene's germline CDR1 is DFQATT and CDR2 SNEGSKA (reference sequence). CDR3 length: 11 residues. Graft material was processed, releasing intraepithelial and lamina propria lymphocytes. Assay: immunoSEQ multiplex PCR; the TCRdb copy retains only in-frame clones and omits some. The data hold around 35,000 clones, with about nine tenths observed a single time. This entry comes from a study of graft-versus-host responses after intestinal transplantation. Study-level information: Among the recipients, transplants were multivisceral, liver-intestinal, or isolated intestinal. Findings of the study overall: The study associated peak circulating GvH clone levels with early post-transplant HvG declines. Present in recipient marrow, GvH clones included some that appeared first in ileum or blood.

This TCR was sampled from a human patient who received an intestinal transplant, so some T cells may come from the graft donor. The J gene is TRBJ2-1, the V gene TRBV20-1; 8 positions agree with TRBD2. Specimen: ileum tissue, collected almost 210 days after intestinal transplant. CDR3 DNA sequence: TGCACCTCGGTCACTAGCGGATACCCGGTCTTC. Encoded protein: CTSVTSGYPVF.